The 25 T cell receptor beta chains below come from one sample, sequenced in a study of cytomegalovirus exposure and HLA in healthy donors. PCR primers comprised 60 Vbeta and 13 Jbeta primers. TCRdb keeps only in-frame clones here, not all; method: immunoSEQ multiplex PCR. The sample carries over 110,000 clones, around 79% recorded once. Sequencing used PBMCs. These receptors all come from a female donor in good health and CMV-seronegative.

The chain carries TRBV6-6 and TRBJ2-2; D not resolved. This CDR3 has 15 amino acids. V gave up 2 bases and J gave up 4 bases, with 11 bases separating them. Germline V lookup: CDR1 MNHNY, CDR2 SVGAGI (reference sequence). The CDR3 loop reads CASSYEAPGTGELFF. In nucleotides, the CDR3 is TGTGCCAGCAGTTACGAGGCGCCGGGCACCGGGGAGCTGTTTTTT.

This clone was counted a few times. The rearrangement uses TRBV5-1 and TRBJ2-1, with TRBD2 identical over 11 bases. This CDR3 region has 16 residues. CDR1 and CDR2 (germline): SGHRS, YFSETQ. J lost 4 bases, V lost 0 bases, and 3 bases had no gene match. This CDR3 reads CASSLGIAGGYNEQFF. The CDR3 nucleotides read TGCGCCAGCAGCTTGGGTATAGCGGGGGGGTACAATGAGCAGTTCTTC.

The V call is TRBV27, the J call TRBJ2-1, with 10 bases that match TRBD2. V lost 6 bases, J lost 7 bases, and 12 bases stayed unmatched. Germline CDR1 MNHEY, CDR2 SMNVEV (reference sequence). The CDR3 runs 16 residues. The CDR3 DNA reads as TGTGCCAGCAGCCGTCTAGCGGGAGCGGACGAGAATGAGCAGTTCTTC. Translated: CASSRLAGADENEQFF.

This clone appeared a single time. The chain employs TRBV9 and TRBJ1-2; the D gene is possibly TRBD1 (5 bases). From germline, CDR1 is SGDLS and CDR2 YYNGEE. The CDR3 runs to 19 residues. Trimming left V 4 bases short and J 0 bases short, with 25 bases between. CDR3 protein: CASSSQLVGVNVANYGYTF. The CDR3 region has the DNA TGTGCCAGCAGCTCCCAGTTGGTAGGGGTCAACGTGGCTAACTATGGCTACACCTTC.

The chain uses TRBV9 and TRBJ2-3, with 9 bases lining up with TRBD2. After removal of 0 bases from V and 5 bases from J, the junction contained 7 bases not matched to a gene. Looked up from germline, CDR1 is SGDLS and CDR2 is YYNGEE. The CDR3 runs 16 residues. The CDR3 loop reads CASSVGVAGAVDTQYF. DNA for the CDR3: TGTGCCAGCAGCGTAGGGGTAGCGGGAGCTGTAGATACGCAGTATTTT.

This clone turned up a few times. The rearrangement joins TRBV7-6 to TRBJ2-1; D gene ambiguous. The CDR3 runs 13 residues. Germline-derived CDR1 and CDR2 are SGHVS and FNYEAQ. V lost 1 base and J 5 bases, leaving 6 bases between the germline ends. This CDR3 reads CASSLVPDNEQFF. The CDR3 nucleotides read TGTGCCAGCAGCTTAGTTCCCGACAATGAGCAGTTCTTC.

The chain couples TRBV5-8 to TRBJ1-1; D gene unclear. V dropped 1 base and J dropped 4 bases, with 11 bases sitting between them. The CDR3 has 14 residues. The V gene's germline CDR1 is SGHTS and CDR2 YDEGEE. CDR3 nucleotides: TGTGCCAGCAGCTTGCGATCAGGCCCCACTGAAGCTTTCTTT. Translating it yields CASSLRSGPTEAFF.

This sequence joins TRBV11-3 and TRBJ2-3; 7 bases map to TRBD2. Germline loops: CDR1 SGHNT, CDR2 YENEEA. This CDR3 is 15 amino acids long. The trim removed 5 bases at V and 1 base at J, leaving 6 bases unmatched. CDR3 loop: CASSPGGGRTDTQYF. The CDR3, as DNA: TGTGCCAGCAGCCCTGGCGGGGGTCGCACAGATACGCAGTATTTT.

This sequence joins TRBV19 and TRBJ1-1; D is unclear. From germline, CDR1 is LNHDA and CDR2 SQIVND (reference sequence). CDR3 length equals 11 residues. V lost 4 bases, J lost 8 bases, and 8 bases lay in between. The CDR3 sequence is CASSSRVEAFF. For the CDR3, the DNA is TGTGCCAGTAGTAGTCGGGTAGAAGCTTTCTTT.

Note on this clone: At the DNA level, this CDR3 is encoded by other sequences in the same sample as well. The J gene is TRBJ2-7, the V gene TRBV2; 12 bases are shared with TRBD2. Germline V gene lookup returns CDR1 SNHLY and CDR2 FYNNEI. This CDR3 spans 15 amino acids. After removal of 6 bases from V and 3 bases from J, the junction contained 6 bases not matched to a gene. CDR3 sequence reads: CASSETSGSIYEQYF. The CDR3 DNA follows: TGTGCCAGCAGCGAGACTAGCGGGAGTATCTACGAGCAGTACTTC.

The chain is built from TRBV30 and TRBJ2-7, with TRBD2 as a possible D gene (5 bases). Between the trimmed V and J ends, which lost 1 base and 2 bases, there was a span of 18 bases. The CDR3 contains 16 residues. Germline CDR1 and CDR2: GTSNPN and SVGIG (reference sequence). CDR3 amino acids: CAWSGITAVGTYEQYF. The CDR3 DNA follows: TGTGCCTGGAGTGGGATAACAGCCGTCGGGACCTACGAGCAGTACTTC.

The chain recombines TRBV30 with TRBJ1-6, with TRBD1 identical over 7 bases. Germline V gives CDR1 GTSNPN, CDR2 SVGIG (reference sequence). After removal of 2 bases from V and 5 bases from J, the junction contained 15 bases not matched to a gene. This CDR3 has 18 amino acids. Here the CDR3 reads CAWSRTRGAKEDNSPLHF. CDR3 nucleotide sequence: TGTGCCTGGAGTCGGACCAGGGGGGCCAAAGAGGATAATTCACCCCTCCACTTT.

This chain joins TRBV11-2 and TRBJ1-1; unclear D gene. The CDR3 is 14 residues long. Trimming took off 4 bases at V and 3 bases at J, with 12 bases between the two ends. Per the germline V gene, CDR1 is SGHAT and CDR2 is FQNNGV. CDR3 residues: CASSSLPGDTEAFF. Written as DNA, the CDR3 is TGTGCCAGCAGCTCCCTCCCCGGGGACACTGAAGCTTTCTTT.

The CDR3 DNA reads TGTGCCAGCAGCTCGACCCTAGCGATCTACGAGCAGTACTTC. It translates to CASSSTLAIYEQYF. The rearrangement uses TRBV7-2 and TRBJ2-7; D is perhaps TRBD2 (6 bases). This CDR3 spans 14 amino acids. Trimming stripped 4 bases from V and 3 bases from J, with 13 bases between. In germline, CDR1 is SGHTA, CDR2 FQGNSA.

The V gene is TRBV27, the J gene TRBJ1-2; 7 positions agree with TRBD1. CDR3 length: 14 residues. Trimming removed 5 bases from V and 0 bases from J; junction bases left unmatched: 3. Per germline, CDR1 MNHEY and CDR2 SMNVEV (reference sequence). In DNA, the CDR3 is TGTGCCAGCAGTATACAGGGGCCTAACTATGGCTACACCTTC. This codes for CASSIQGPNYGYTF.

The V gene is TRBV5-1, the J gene TRBJ2-7, with 9 bases that match TRBD2. With 6 bases clipped from V and 3 bases from J, the junction kept 4 bases outside the gene matches. The CDR3 contains 13 residues. Germline V gene lookup returns CDR1 SGHRS and CDR2 YFSETQ. The CDR3 region has the DNA TGCGCCAGCATGATTAGCGGGAGCTACGAGCAGTACTTC. Translating gives CASMISGSYEQYF.

The chain links TRBV7-2 to TRBJ1-1; no clear D. The CDR3 has 15 amino acids. CDR1 and CDR2 (germline): SGHTA, FQGNSA. V lost 5 bases and J lost 0, with 13 bases in between. The CDR3, as DNA: TGTGCCAGCAGCCCTCTAACCTCCATGAACACTGAAGCTTTCTTT. Translated, it gives CASSPLTSMNTEAFF.

CDR3 bases: TGTGCCAGCCACGGGGCGAACACCGGGGAGCTGTTTTTT. It encodes CASHGANTGELFF. V and J are TRBV6-5 and TRBJ2-2; weak D call: TRBD2 (5 bases). Germline V gene sequence: CDR1 MNHEY, CDR2 SVGAGI. The germline V and J ends were trimmed by 8 bases and 0 bases, with 7 bases remaining between them. CDR3 size: 13 residues.

V usage is TRBV11-1 and J usage is TRBJ1-2, with D maybe TRBD1 (6 bases). CDR1 and CDR2 from the germline V gene are SGHAT and FQDESV (reference sequence). The ends were cut back, 5 bases at V and 8 bases at J, with 15 bases in the middle. The CDR3 runs to 13 residues. The CDR3 loop is CASSLSGVEGYTF. In nucleotides, the CDR3 is TGTGCCAGCAGCCTCTCAGGGGTGGAGGGCTACACCTTC.

This clone has only a few counts. The CDR3 sequence: CASSRNRDNEQFF. In nucleotides, the CDR3 is TGTGCCAGTAGTCGAAACCGGGACAATGAGCAGTTCTTC. V is TRBV19 and J is TRBJ2-1; no clear D. This CDR3 has 13 amino acids. Trimming took off 5 bases at V and 5 bases at J, with 10 bases between the two ends. Looked up from germline, CDR1 is LNHDA and CDR2 is SQIVND (reference sequence).

CDR3 in amino acids: CASSTWTGLETQYF. The CDR3 coding sequence is TGTGCCAGCAGCACGTGGACAGGGCTAGAGACCCAGTACTTC. The rearrangement uses TRBV7-9 and TRBJ2-5; TRBD1 matches 8 bases. With 5 bases clipped from V and 4 bases from J, the junction kept 6 bases outside the gene matches. The CDR3 is made up of 14 amino acids. In germline, CDR1 is SEHNR, CDR2 FQNEAQ (reference sequence).

V is TRBV2 and J is TRBJ2-5; TRBD2 matches at 9 bases. This CDR3 is 16 amino acids long. After removal of 11 bases from V and 4 bases from J, the junction contained 17 bases not matched to a gene. CDR1 and CDR2 from the germline V gene are SNHLY and FYNNEI. This CDR3 reads CAAQRGDREFGETQYF. The CDR3 nucleotides read TGTGCCGCCCAGCGGGGGGACCGAGAGTTTGGAGAGACCCAGTACTTC.

The rearrangement joins TRBV5-8 to TRBJ1-5; no clear D. Trimming cost V 2 bases and J 5 bases, with 14 bases left between them. Germline V gene sequence: CDR1 SGHTS, CDR2 YDEGEE. The CDR3 is 15 amino acids. The CDR3 loop reads CASSLGGREDQPQHF. CDR3 sequence (DNA): TGTGCCAGCAGCTTAGGAGGCCGGGAGGATCAGCCCCAGCATTTT.

This clone was recorded only once. The rearrangement links TRBV19 to TRBJ1-5, with a possible D match to TRBD1 (6 bases). V shed 7 bases and J shed 8 bases, with 21 bases lying between them. Germline V gives CDR1 LNHDA, CDR2 SQIVND (reference sequence). The CDR3 sequence is 15 residues long. Here the CDR3 DNA reads TGTGCCAGTACCGCTACCCGTACAGGGTCCAAGCCCCAGCATTTT. This codes for CASTATRTGSKPQHF. The variable domain in full, completed from reference TRBV19 and TRBJ1-5, reads DGGITQSPKYLFRKEGQNVTLSCEQNLNHDAMYWYRQDPGQGLRLIYYSQIVNDFQKGDIAEGYSVSREKKESFPLTVTSAQKNPTAFYLCASTATRTGSKPQHFGDGTRLSIL.

This clone was seen more than once but under ten times. The rearrangement joins TRBV6-5 to TRBJ1-1; D perhaps matches TRBD1 (5 bases). The CDR3 has 16 amino acids. The germline V gene encodes CDR1 MNHEY and CDR2 SVGAGI. With 4 bases removed from V and 4 bases from J, the gap between germline ends came to 19 bases. The CDR3 DNA is TGTGCCAGCAGTTCGGGACCTCCTGCGGGGACCACTGAAGCTTTCTTT. The encoded protein is CASSSGPPAGTTEAFF.